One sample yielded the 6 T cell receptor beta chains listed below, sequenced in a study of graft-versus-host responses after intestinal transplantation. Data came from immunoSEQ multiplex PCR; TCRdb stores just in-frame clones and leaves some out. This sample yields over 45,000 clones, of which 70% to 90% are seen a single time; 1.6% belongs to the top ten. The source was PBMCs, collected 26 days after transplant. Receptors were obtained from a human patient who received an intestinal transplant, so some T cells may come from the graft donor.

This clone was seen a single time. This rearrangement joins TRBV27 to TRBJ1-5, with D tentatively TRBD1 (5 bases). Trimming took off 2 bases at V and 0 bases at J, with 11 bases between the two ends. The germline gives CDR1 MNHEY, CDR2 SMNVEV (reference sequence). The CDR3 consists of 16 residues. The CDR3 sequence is CASSLGGGISNQPQHF. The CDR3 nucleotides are TGTGCCAGCAGTTTAGGCGGGGGGATTAGCAATCAGCCCCAGCATTTT.

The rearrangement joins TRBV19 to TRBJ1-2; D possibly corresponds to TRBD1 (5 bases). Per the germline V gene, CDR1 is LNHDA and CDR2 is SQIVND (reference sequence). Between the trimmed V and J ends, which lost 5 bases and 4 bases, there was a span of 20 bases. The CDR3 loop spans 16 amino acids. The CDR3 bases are TGTGCCAGTAGTCCAGACGCGGGGGGTGTAGGCTATGGCTACACCTTC. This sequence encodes CASSPDAGGVGYGYTF.

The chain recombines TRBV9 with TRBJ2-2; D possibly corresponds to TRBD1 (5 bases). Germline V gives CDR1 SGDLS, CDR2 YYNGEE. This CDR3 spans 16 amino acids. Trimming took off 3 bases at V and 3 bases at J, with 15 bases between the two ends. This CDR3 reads CASSAGPKGDTGELFF. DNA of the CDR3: TGTGCCAGCAGCGCCGGACCTAAAGGGGACACCGGGGAGCTGTTTTTT.

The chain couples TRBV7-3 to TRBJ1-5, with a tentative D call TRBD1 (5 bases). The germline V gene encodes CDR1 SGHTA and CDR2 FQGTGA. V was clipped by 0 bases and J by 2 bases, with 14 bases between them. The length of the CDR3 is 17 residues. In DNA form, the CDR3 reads TGTGCCAGCAGCTTAACAACAGGTAAAGTTGGCAATCAGCCCCAGCATTTT. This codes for CASSLTTGKVGNQPQHF. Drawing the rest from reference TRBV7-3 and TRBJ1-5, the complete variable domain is GAGVSQTPSNKVTEKGKYVELRCDPISGHTALYWYRQSLGQGPEFLIYFQGTGAADDSGLPNDRFFAVRPEGSVSTLKIQRTERGDSAVYLCASSLTTGKVGNQPQHFGDGTRLSIL.

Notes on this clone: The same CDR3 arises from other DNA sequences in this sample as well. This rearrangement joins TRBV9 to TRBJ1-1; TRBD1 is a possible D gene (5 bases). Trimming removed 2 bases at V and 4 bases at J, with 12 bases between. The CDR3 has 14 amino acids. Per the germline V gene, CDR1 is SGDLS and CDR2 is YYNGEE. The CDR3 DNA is TGTGCCAGCAGCGTCGGGGGGGGAGGCACTGAAGCTTTCTTT. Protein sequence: CASSVGGGGTEAFF.

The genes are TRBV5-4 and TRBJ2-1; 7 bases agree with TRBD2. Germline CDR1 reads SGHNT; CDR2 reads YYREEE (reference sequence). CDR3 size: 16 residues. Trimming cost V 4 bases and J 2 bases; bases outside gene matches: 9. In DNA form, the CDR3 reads TGTGCCAGCAGCCACCCTAGCGGAGGCGCCTACAATGAGCAGTTCTTC. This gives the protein CASSHPSGGAYNEQFF.